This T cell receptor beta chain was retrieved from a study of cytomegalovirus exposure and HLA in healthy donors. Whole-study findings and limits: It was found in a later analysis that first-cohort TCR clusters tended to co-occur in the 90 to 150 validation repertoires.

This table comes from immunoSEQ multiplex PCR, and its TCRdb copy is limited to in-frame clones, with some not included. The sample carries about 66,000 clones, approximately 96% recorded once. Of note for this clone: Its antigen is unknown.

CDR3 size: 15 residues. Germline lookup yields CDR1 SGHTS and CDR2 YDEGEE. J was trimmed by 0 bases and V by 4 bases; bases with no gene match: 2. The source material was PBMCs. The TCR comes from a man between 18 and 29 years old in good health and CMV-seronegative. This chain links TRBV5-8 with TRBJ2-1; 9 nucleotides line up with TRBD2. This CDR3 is CASSQGLASYNEQFF. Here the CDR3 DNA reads TGTGCCAGCAGCCAGGGACTAGCCTCCTACAATGAGCAGTTCTTC.